The clone carrying this T cell receptor beta chain was seen only a few times. Its antigen is unidentified. Germline V CDR1 and CDR2: SQVTM, ANQGSEA. The germline V and J ends were trimmed by 0 bases and 3 bases, with 5 bases remaining between them. This CDR3 comprises 13 residues. These data come from a study of CD8 T cells in ankylosing spondylitis. Study observations and caveats: A motif in TCR beta, a set of several highly homologous variants, appeared characteristic of ankylosing spondylitis blood. Researchers report that disease-linked clones proved CD8+ and relatively rare in peripheral blood.

TCRdb fed the 5' RACE reads into MiXCR, producing one record per CDR3 protein. Among some 700,000 distinct CDR3 sequences, about 20% were seen once, and the ten largest hold under 20%. The V and J genes are TRBV29-1 and TRBJ2-2; D gene unclear. The sequence came from a male donor with ankylosing spondylitis. Sequencing was carried out using blood, either unsorted or a sorted T cell fraction (not recorded which). The CDR3 coding sequence is TGCAGCGTTGAAGATACTGACACCGGGGAGCTGTTTTTT. Residues: CSVEDTDTGELFF.